This TCR beta chain was recovered during a study of cytotoxic CD8 clonotypes in ibrutinib-treated CLL. Study at large: Patients gave response samples after a median approximately eleven months of treatment, range 6 to 36. Per sample, productive templates averaged about 240,000 and productive rearrangements averaged 94,082. General study points: Few clonotypes were public, and these shrank or held steady under treatment.

The CDR3 is made up of 14 amino acids. The V gene lost 8 bases and the J gene lost 1 base, with 11 bases spanning the gap. Per germline, CDR1 SNHLY and CDR2 FYNNEI. Deep sequencing aimed at 1 in 200,000 to 1 in 1 million T cells' resolution. Assay used: immunoSEQ multiplex PCR; TCRdb lists only in-frame clones, some missing. The sample shows roughly 160,000 clones, roughly 77% of them seen only once. For this clone: Its cognate antigen is unknown.

This sequence joins TRBV2 and TRBJ2-2, with D maybe TRBD2 (6 bases). This clonotype was obtained from a human donor with chronic lymphocytic leukemia. Sequenced here: PBMCs, sampled after 12 months of ibrutinib treatment. CDR3 protein: CASAGRGNTGELFF. Here the CDR3 DNA reads TGTGCCAGCGCGGGACGGGGGAACACCGGGGAGCTGTTTTTT.